One sample yielded the 15 T cell receptor beta chains listed below, sequenced in a study of cytomegalovirus exposure and HLA in healthy donors (dated by TCRdb to 2016 to 2017). The library was obtained by the immunoSEQ multiplex PCR assay. A mixture of 60 forward primers for TCR Vbeta segments and 13 reverse primers for TCR Jbeta segments was used in the multiplex PCR. TCRdb obtained this table from immuneACCESS and retained in-frame rearrangements with V and J assigned. These tables miss some clones; where compared with another copy, unresolved V genes account for less than half of the shortfall, and the remainder is unexplained. This sample lists 150,000 to 200,000 clones; roughly 65% were detected once. The ten most abundant clones make up 4.7% of the sample. Sequencing input: PBMCs. All receptors derive from a young man in good health and CMV-seropositive.

The chain joins TRBV6-1 to TRBJ2-5, with 8 bases matching TRBD2. The CDR3 spans 14 residues. CDR1 MNHNS and CDR2 SASEGT come from the germline V gene. Trimming cost V 6 bases and J 4 bases; bases outside gene matches: 7. Here the CDR3 reads CASRVRGGRETQYF. The CDR3, as DNA: TGTGCCAGCAGGGTACGGGGGGGAAGAGAGACCCAGTACTTC.

The chain has TRBV7-8 and TRBJ2-6, with 10 nucleotides matching TRBD2. The trim removed 2 bases at V and 2 bases at J, leaving 3 bases unmatched. CDR3 length: 17 amino acids. The germline CDR1 and CDR2 sequences are SGHVS and FQNEAQ. The CDR3 bases are TGTGCCAGCAGCTTAAAAGCGGGAGGGGCTGGGGCCAACGTCCTGACTTTC. It is translated as CASSLKAGGAGANVLTF.

The chain links TRBV5-1 to TRBJ2-5; 11 bases align to TRBD2. Germline CDR1 reads SGHRS; CDR2 reads YFSETQ. V shed 0 bases, J shed 4 bases, and the junction held 5 bases outside the gene matches. This CDR3 spans 16 amino acids. CDR3 DNA sequence: TGCGCCAGCAGCTTGGGCGCTAGCGGGGGGCGAGAGACCCAGTACTTC. Translating it yields CASSLGASGGRETQYF.

V gene TRBV9 combines with J gene TRBJ2-5, with a tentative D call TRBD2 (6 bases). The V end was cut by 5 bases, the J end by 3 bases, with 17 bases between. CDR1 and CDR2 (germline): SGDLS, YYNGEE. The CDR3 sequence is 15 residues long. The DNA for the CDR3 is TGTGCCAGCAGACCGGGCGCTGGAGGGGAAGAGACCCAGTACTTC. This gives the protein CASRPGAGGEETQYF.

The CDR3 reads CASRDLNSPLHF. The DNA of the CDR3 is TGTGCCAGTCGGGATCTTAATTCACCCCTCCACTTT. V usage is TRBV28 and J usage is TRBJ1-6, with D unresolved. From germline, CDR1 is MDHEN and CDR2 SYDVKM. Trimming took off 9 bases at V and 6 bases at J, with 9 bases between the two ends. This CDR3 spans 12 amino acids.

Points on this clone: The same CDR3 is also encoded by other DNA sequences in this sample. The chain links TRBV9 to TRBJ1-3; the D is unclear. Germline CDR1 is SGDLS and CDR2 is YYNGEE. V lost 0 bases and J 0 bases, leaving 4 bases between the germline ends. This CDR3 has 14 amino acids. The CDR3 coding sequence is TGTGCCAGCAGCGTAGGGGCCTCTGGAAACACCATATATTTT. Protein sequence: CASSVGASGNTIYF.

The J gene is TRBJ1-1, the V gene TRBV5-1, with 9 bases fitting TRBD1. CDR3 length: 14 amino acids. With V trimmed by 5 bases and J by 5 bases, 7 bases remained unmatched. CDR1 is SGHRS and CDR2 is YFSETQ in the germline V gene. Written as DNA, the CDR3 is TGCGCCAGCAGGGGGGGACAGGGAAAAACTGAAGCTTTCTTT. Encoded protein: CASRGGQGKTEAFF.

This chain joins TRBV5-1 and TRBJ2-3, with 9 bases aligning to TRBD2. This CDR3 is built from 15 residues. V was clipped by 7 bases and J by 4 bases; unmatched bases: 10. Germline CDR1 reads SGHRS; CDR2 reads YFSETQ. CDR3 protein: CASGLGGRASDTQYF. The CDR3 bases are TGCGCCAGCGGACTTGGCGGGAGGGCCTCAGATACGCAGTATTTT.

The sample holds a few counts of this clone. The chain employs TRBV5-4 and TRBJ1-1, with TRBD1 matching 10 bases. The CDR3 spans 16 residues. V was pared by 4 bases and J by 3 bases, with 9 bases of the junction left unmatched. CDR1 is SGHNT, CDR2 YYREEE, per germline (reference sequence). CDR3 nucleotides: TGTGCCAGCAGCCCCACGGGACAGGGGAGAGACACTGAAGCTTTCTTT. Residues: CASSPTGQGRDTEAFF.

This clone was seen only a few times. CDR3 region: CASSDPTGGSEYGYTF. For the CDR3, the DNA is TGTGCCAGCAGTGACCCGACAGGGGGCTCAGAGTATGGCTACACCTTC. The chain employs TRBV6-1 and TRBJ1-2; TRBD1 aligns across 10 bases. The CDR3 is made up of 16 amino acids. Trimming cost V 3 bases and J 5 bases; bases outside gene matches: 9. Germline V gene sequence: CDR1 MNHNS, CDR2 SASEGT.

The chain joins TRBV14 to TRBJ2-7; TRBD2 matches at 8 bases. Looked up from germline, CDR1 is SGHDN and CDR2 is FVKESK. The CDR3 runs 17 residues. Trimming removed 0 bases from V and 7 bases from J; junction bases left unmatched: 14. CDR3 nucleotide sequence: TGTGCCAGCAGCCAAGATGACCGAGCGGGAGATTTGTGGGAGCAGTACGTC. The encoded protein is CASSQDDRAGDLWEQYV.

CDR3 DNA: TGTGCTAGTGGTGAGAGGACAGCTGAAGCTTTCTTT. This gives the protein CASGERTAEAFF. V and J are TRBV12-5 and TRBJ1-1; TRBD1 is a possible D gene (6 bases). V shed 5 bases and J shed 6 bases, with 10 bases lying between them. The CDR3 consists of 12 residues. Germline loops: CDR1 LGHNT, CDR2 FRNRAP. The full variable domain, with the rest looked up from reference TRBV12-5 and TRBJ1-1, is DARVTQTPRHKVTEMGQEVTMRCQPILGHNTVFWYRQTMMQGLELLAYFRNRAPLDDSGMPKDRFSAEMPDATLATLKIQPSEPRDSAVYFCASGERTAEAFFGQGTRLTVV.

The rearrangement joins TRBV5-8 to TRBJ1-5; 9 nucleotides match TRBD1. This CDR3 spans 16 amino acids. Looked up from germline, CDR1 is SGHTS and CDR2 is YDEGEE. Trimming cost V 0 bases and J 1 base; bases outside gene matches: 2. The DNA of the CDR3 is TGTGCCAGCAGCTTGGTCGACAGGGGGAGCAATCAGCCCCAGCATTTT. Encoded protein: CASSLVDRGSNQPQHF.

The rearrangement uses TRBV6-5 and TRBJ2-5; D remains unclear. Trimming stripped 4 bases from V and 5 bases from J, with 8 bases between. Germline CDR1 is MNHEY and CDR2 is SVGAGI. This CDR3 has 12 amino acids. The CDR3 is CASSSPRETQYF. CDR3 in DNA: TGTGCCAGCAGTTCCCCGAGGGAGACCCAGTACTTC.

V is TRBV10-3 and J is TRBJ1-1, with a weak D call TRBD1 (6 bases). CDR3 length: 14 amino acids. Germline V lookup: CDR1 ENHRY, CDR2 SYGVKD. Trimming removed 7 bases from V and 1 base from J, with 13 bases in between. CDR3 sequence reads: CAITPDSENTEAFF. The CDR3 DNA reads as TGTGCCATCACGCCGGACAGTGAGAACACTGAAGCTTTCTTT.